The rows below give T cell receptor beta chains drawn from one sample of a study of blood T cell repertoires in COVID-19. The table came from immunoSEQ multiplex PCR; TCRdb's copy has only in-frame clones and leaves some out. Of approximately 83,000 clones in the sample, approximately 80% were seen once. The sample taken for sequencing was peripheral blood. The receptors here all came from a middle-aged man with acute or convalescent COVID-19. CDR3s include the opening cysteine and the closing phenylalanine or tryptophan. A D gene is named only where the DNA matches it firmly. Clone size is shown for a subset of rows, as once, few, many or a class of expanded clone.

TRBJ2-3,-,-,TRBV9,CASSVEAAVFTDTQYF,TGTGCCAGCAGCGTAGAGGCAGCGGTATTCACAGATACGCAGTATTTT
TRBJ1-2,few,TRBD1,TRBV5-6,CASSSYFPGQGALGYTF,TGTGCCAGCAGCTCCTACTTTCCCGGACAGGGGGCTCTTGGCTACACCTTC
TRBJ2-1,-,TRBD2,TRBV15,CATSRAGTSGSNEQFF,TGTGCCACCAGCAGAGCCGGGACTAGCGGGAGCAATGAGCAGTTCTTC
TRBJ2-2,once,TRBD2,TRBV19,CASSTGLAGGAGELFF,TGTGCCAGTAGTACAGGACTAGCGGGAGGAGCCGGGGAGCTGTTTTTT
TRBJ1-3,-,TRBD1,TRBV10-3,CAISAGTGGSGNTIYF,TGTGCCATCAGTGCGGGGACAGGGGGCTCTGGAAACACCATATATTTT
TRBJ2-3,-,-,TRBV18,CASSPYGAEVPDTQYF,TGTGCCAGCTCACCCTATGGAGCGGAGGTACCAGATACGCAGTATTTT
TRBJ2-1,-,-,TRBV6-4,CASSDFRQVRKSSYNEQFF,TGTGCCAGCAGTGACTTCCGACAGGTGAGGAAAAGCTCCTACAATGAGCAGTTCTTC
TRBJ2-7,-,TRBD2,TRBV6-5,CASSKNSGSSYEQYF,TGTGCCAGCAGTAAAAATAGCGGGAGCTCCTACGAGCAGTACTTC
TRBJ2-5,-,TRBD2,TRBV5-1,CASSLGAGGETQYF,TGCGCCAGCAGCTTGGGAGCGGGGGGGGAGACCCAGTACTTC
TRBJ1-1,-,-,TRBV18,CASSPTENTEAFF,TGTGCCAGCTCACCGACAGAGAACACTGAAGCTTTCTTT
TRBJ1-5,-,-,TRBV10-1,CASSEGLQPQHF,TGCGCCAGCAGTGAGGGACTTCAGCCCCAGCATTTT
TRBJ1-1,-,-,TRBV4-3,CASSQAVRTEAFF,TGCGCCAGCAGCCAAGCGGTGAGGACTGAAGCTTTCTTT
TRBJ2-2,once,TRBD2,TRBV9,CASSVAGGTGELFF,TGTGCCAGCAGCGTAGCGGGGGGTACCGGGGAGCTGTTTTTT
TRBJ2-2,-,TRBD2,TRBV27,CASSYLTSGGTGGELFF,TGTGCCAGCAGCTATCTTACTAGCGGGGGAACGGGCGGGGAGCTGTTTTTT
TRBJ2-2,-,TRBD1,TRBV24-1,CATSDFGDRASGELFF,TGTGCCACCAGTGATTTTGGGGACAGGGCGTCCGGGGAGCTGTTTTTT
TRBJ2-7,-,TRBD2,TRBV9,CASSVGLAGSYEQYF,TGTGCCAGCAGCGTAGGTTTAGCGGGATCCTACGAGCAGTACTTC
TRBJ2-3,-,-,TRBV2,CASSEEQVSQYF,TGTGCCAGCAGTGAGGAACAGGTCTCGCAGTATTTT
TRBJ2-7,-,-,TRBV5-8,CASSPQSYEQYF,TGTGCCAGCAGCCCCCAGTCCTACGAGCAGTACTTC
TRBJ2-3,-,TRBD2,TRBV7-9,CASSTQTLLAGQGTDTQYF,TGTGCCAGCAGCACACAAACCCTCCTAGCGGGGCAAGGCACAGATACGCAGTATTTT
TRBJ2-2,-,-,TRBV29-1,CSVEVASGELFF,TGCAGCGTTGAAGTAGCATCCGGGGAGCTGTTTTTT
TRBJ2-1,-,-,TRBV4-3,CASSQDVRGNPNEQFF,TGCGCCAGCAGCCAAGATGTCCGCGGGAACCCCAATGAGCAGTTCTTC
TRBJ2-5,-,TRBD2,TRBV10-3,CAISALAGGPAETQYF,TGTGCCATCAGTGCCCTGGCGGGAGGGCCCGCAGAGACCCAGTACTTC
TRBJ2-2,-,TRBD1,TRBV3-1/TRBV3-2,CASSQDRDSRSGELFF,TGTGCCAGCAGCCAAGACCGGGACAGTAGGAGCGGGGAGCTGTTTTTT